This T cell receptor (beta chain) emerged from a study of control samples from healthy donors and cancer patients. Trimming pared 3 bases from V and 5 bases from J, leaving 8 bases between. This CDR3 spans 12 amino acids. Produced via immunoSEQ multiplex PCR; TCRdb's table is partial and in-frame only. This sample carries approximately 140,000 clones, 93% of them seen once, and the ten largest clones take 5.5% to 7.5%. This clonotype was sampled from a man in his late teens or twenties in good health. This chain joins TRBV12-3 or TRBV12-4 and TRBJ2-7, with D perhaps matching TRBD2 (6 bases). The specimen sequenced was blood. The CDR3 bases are TGTGCCAGCAGTTTCTCGGGGGACGAGCAGTACTTC. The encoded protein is CASSFSGDEQYF.